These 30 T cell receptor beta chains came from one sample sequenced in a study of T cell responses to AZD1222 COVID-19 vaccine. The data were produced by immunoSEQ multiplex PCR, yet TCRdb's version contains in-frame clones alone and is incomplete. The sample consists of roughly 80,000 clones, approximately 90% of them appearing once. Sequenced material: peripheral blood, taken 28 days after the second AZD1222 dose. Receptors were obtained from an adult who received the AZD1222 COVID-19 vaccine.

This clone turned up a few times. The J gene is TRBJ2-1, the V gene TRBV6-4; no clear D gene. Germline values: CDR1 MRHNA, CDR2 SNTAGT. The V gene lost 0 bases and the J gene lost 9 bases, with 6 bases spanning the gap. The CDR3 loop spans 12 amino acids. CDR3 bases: TGTGCCAGCAGTGACTCGTGGGGTGAGCAGTTCTTC. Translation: CASSDSWGEQFF.

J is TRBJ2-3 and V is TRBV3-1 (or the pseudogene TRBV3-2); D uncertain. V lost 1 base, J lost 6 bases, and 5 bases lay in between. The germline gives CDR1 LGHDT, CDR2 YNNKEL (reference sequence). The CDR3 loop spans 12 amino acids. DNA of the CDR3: TGTGCCAGCAGCCAAGCTCAGGATACGCAGTATTTT. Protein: CASSQAQDTQYF.

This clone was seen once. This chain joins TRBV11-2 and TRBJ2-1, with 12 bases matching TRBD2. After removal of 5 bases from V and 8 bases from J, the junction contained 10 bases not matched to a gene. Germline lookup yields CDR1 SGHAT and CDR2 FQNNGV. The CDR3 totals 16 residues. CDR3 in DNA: TGTGCCAGCAGCCAAAGTCTAGCGGGAGGGCTCCATGAGCAGTTCTTC. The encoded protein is CASSQSLAGGLHEQFF.

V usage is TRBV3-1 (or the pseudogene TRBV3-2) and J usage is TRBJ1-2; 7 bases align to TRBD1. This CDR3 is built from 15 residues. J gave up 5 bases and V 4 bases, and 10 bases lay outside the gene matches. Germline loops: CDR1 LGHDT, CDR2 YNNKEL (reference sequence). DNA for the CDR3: TGTGCCAGCAGCCCCTTCCGGGACAGCGATTATGGCTACACCTTC. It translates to CASSPFRDSDYGYTF.

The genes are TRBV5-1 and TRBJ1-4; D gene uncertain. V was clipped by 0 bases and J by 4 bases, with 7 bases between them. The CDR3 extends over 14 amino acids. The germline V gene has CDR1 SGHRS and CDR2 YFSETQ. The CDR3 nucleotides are TGCGCCAGCAGCTTGGCGGGGATTAATGAAAAACTGTTTTTT. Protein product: CASSLAGINEKLFF. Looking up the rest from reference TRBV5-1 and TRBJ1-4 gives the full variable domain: KAGVTQTPRYLIKTRGQQVTLSCSPISGHRSVSWYQQTPGQGLQFLFEYFSETQRNKGNFPGRFSGRQFSNSRSEMNVSTLELGDSALYLCASSLAGINEKLFFGSGTQLSVL.

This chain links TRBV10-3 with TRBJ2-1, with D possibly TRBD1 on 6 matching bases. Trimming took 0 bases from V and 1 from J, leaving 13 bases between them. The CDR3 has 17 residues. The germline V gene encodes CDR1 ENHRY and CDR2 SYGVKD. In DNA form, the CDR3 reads TGTGCCATCAGTGAGTCACAGGGCAAGGGATCCTACAATGAGCAGTTCTTC. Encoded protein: CAISESQGKGSYNEQFF.

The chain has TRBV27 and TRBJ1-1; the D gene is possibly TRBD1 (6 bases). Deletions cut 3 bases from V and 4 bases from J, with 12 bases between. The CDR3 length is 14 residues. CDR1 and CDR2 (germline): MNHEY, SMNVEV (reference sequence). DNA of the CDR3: TGTGCCAGCAGTTTCCTTCAGACAGGCACTGAAGCTTTCTTT. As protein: CASSFLQTGTEAFF.

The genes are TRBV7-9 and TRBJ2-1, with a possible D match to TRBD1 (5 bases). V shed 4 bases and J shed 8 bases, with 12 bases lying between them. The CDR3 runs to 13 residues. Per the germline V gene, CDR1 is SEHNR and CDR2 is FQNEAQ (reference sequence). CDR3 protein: CASSSHQGHEQFF. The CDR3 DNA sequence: TGTGCCAGCAGCTCTCACCAGGGTCATGAGCAGTTCTTC.

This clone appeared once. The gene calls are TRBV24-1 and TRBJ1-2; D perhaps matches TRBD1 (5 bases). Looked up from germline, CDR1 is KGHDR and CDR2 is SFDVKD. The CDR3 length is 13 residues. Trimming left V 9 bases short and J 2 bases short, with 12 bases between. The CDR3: CATWDGLNYGYTF. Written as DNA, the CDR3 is TGTGCCACCTGGGACGGGTTAAACTATGGCTACACCTTC.

The chain's CDR3 is CAWSVRGSRDTIYF. CDR3 nucleotide sequence: TGTGCCTGGAGTGTAAGGGGAAGTAGGGACACCATATATTTT. The chain carries TRBV30 and TRBJ1-3, with a weak D call TRBD1 (5 bases). This CDR3 contains 14 residues. V was pared by 0 bases and J by 8 bases, with 14 bases between. Per germline, CDR1 GTSNPN and CDR2 SVGIG (reference sequence).

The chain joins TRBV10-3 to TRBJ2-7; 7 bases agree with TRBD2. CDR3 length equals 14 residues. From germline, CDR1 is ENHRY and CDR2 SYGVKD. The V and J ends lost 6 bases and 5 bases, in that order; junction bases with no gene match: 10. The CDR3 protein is CAIRWGGNPDEQYF. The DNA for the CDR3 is TGTGCCATCAGGTGGGGGGGGAACCCCGACGAGCAGTACTTC.

The CDR3 nucleotides read TGTGCCAGTAGTAGTAGGGGGGAGTCCAGGTCAGATACGCAGTATTTT. It encodes CASSSRGESRSDTQYF. The chain couples TRBV19 to TRBJ2-3, with D possibly called TRBD1 or TRBD2 (6 bases each). V dropped 4 bases and J dropped 4 bases, with 18 bases sitting between them. The CDR3 loop spans 16 amino acids. Germline CDR1 is LNHDA and CDR2 is SQIVND (reference sequence).

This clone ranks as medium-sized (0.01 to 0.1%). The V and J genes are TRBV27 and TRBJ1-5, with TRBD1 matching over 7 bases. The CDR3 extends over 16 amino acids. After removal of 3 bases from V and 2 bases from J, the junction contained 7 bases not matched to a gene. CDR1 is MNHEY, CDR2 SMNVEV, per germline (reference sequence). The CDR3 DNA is TGTGCCAGCAGTTTGAACAGGGGAAGGGGCAATCAGCCCCAGCATTTT. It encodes CASSLNRGRGNQPQHF.

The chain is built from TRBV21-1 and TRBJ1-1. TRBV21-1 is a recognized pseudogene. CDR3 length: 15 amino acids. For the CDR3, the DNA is TGTGCCAGCAGCTACTCCGGGGTGGGGAACACTGAAGCTTTCTTT. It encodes CASSYSGVGNTEAFF.

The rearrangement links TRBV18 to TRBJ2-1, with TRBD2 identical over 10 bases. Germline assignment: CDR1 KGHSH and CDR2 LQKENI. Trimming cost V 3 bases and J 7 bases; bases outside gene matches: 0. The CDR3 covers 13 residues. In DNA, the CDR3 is TGTGCCAGCTCACCGGGACTAGCGAATGAGCAGTTCTTC. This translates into CASSPGLANEQFF.

The CDR3 loop is CASSLFSGGQGNYGYTF. The CDR3 DNA is TGTGCCAGCAGTTTATTTTCGGGGGGCCAGGGCAACTATGGCTACACCTTC. The J gene is TRBJ1-2, the V gene TRBV28; maybe TRBD1 (6 bases). Trimming removed 1 base from V and 2 bases from J, with 17 bases in between. From germline, CDR1 is MDHEN and CDR2 SYDVKM. CDR3 length: 17 amino acids.

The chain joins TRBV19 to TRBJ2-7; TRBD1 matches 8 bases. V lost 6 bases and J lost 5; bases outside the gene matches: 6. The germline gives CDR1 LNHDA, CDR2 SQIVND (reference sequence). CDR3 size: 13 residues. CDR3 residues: CASSYRQGNEQYF. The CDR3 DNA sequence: TGTGCCAGTAGCTATCGACAGGGGAACGAGCAGTACTTC.

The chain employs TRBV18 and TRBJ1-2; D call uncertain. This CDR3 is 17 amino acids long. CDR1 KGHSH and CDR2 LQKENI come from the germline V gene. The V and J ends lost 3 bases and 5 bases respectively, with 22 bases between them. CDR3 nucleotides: TGTGCCAGCTCACCCTTCGGACCAGGCTCAACGAAGTATGGCTACACCTTC. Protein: CASSPFGPGSTKYGYTF.

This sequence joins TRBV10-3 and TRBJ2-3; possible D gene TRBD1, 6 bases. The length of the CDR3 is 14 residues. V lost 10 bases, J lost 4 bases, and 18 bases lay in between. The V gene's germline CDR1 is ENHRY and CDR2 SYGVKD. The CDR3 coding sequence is TGTGCCACCCCTGGGCGTGGGGGCCCAGATACGCAGTATTTT. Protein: CATPGRGGPDTQYF.

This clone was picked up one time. The CDR3 DNA sequence: TGTGCCAGTACCCGGGGATCAAACTATGGCTACACCTTC. Translation gives CASTRGSNYGYTF. This sequence joins TRBV6-5 and TRBJ1-2; D remains unclear. Trimming cost V 9 bases and J 2 bases, with 13 bases left between them. The germline CDR1 and CDR2 sequences are MNHEY and SVGAGI. This CDR3 is built from 13 residues.

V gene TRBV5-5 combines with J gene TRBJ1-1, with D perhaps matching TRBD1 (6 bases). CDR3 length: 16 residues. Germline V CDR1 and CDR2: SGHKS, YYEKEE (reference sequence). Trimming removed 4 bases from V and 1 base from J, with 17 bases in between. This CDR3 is CASSLGAGTKNTEAFF. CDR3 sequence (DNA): TGTGCCAGCAGCCTGGGCGCCGGGACAAAGAACACTGAAGCTTTCTTT.

In nucleotides, the CDR3 is TGTGCCACCAGTGACGCAGAGAACACTGAAGCTTTCTTT. This gives the protein CATSDAENTEAFF. The V call is TRBV24-1, the J call TRBJ1-1, with D uncertain. The CDR3 length is 13 residues. CDR1 KGHDR and CDR2 SFDVKD come from the germline V gene. The germline V and J ends were trimmed by 4 bases and 1 base, with 6 bases remaining between them.

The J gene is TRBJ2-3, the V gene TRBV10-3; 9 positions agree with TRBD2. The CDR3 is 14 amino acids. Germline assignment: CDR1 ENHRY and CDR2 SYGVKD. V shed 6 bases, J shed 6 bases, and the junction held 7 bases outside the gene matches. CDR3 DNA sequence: TGTGCCATCAGATCGGGACTAGCAGGGGATACGCAGTATTTT. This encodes CAIRSGLAGDTQYF.

The CDR3 reads CASSPGLAGEGQFF. The CDR3 nucleotides read TGTGCCAGCAGCCCTGGACTAGCGGGAGAAGGGCAGTTCTTC. The J gene is TRBJ2-1, the V gene TRBV7-9; 13 nucleotides match TRBD2. This CDR3 spans 14 amino acids. The V and J ends lost 5 bases and 12 bases, in that order; junction bases with no gene match: 7. Germline CDR1 and CDR2: SEHNR and FQNEAQ (reference sequence).

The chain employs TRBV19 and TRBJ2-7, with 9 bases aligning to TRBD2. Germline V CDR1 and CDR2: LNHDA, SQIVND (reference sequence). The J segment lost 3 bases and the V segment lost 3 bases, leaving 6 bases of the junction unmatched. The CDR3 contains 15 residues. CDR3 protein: CASSIMASGDYEQYF. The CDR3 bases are TGTGCCAGTAGTATTATGGCTAGCGGGGACTACGAGCAGTACTTC.

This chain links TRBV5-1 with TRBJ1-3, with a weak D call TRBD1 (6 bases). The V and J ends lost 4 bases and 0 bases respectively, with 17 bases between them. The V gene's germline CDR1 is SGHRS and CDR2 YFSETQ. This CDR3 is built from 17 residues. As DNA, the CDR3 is TGCGCCAGCAGCCCGGTGACAGGCGGGAGCTCTGGAAACACCATATATTTT. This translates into CASSPVTGGSSGNTIYF.

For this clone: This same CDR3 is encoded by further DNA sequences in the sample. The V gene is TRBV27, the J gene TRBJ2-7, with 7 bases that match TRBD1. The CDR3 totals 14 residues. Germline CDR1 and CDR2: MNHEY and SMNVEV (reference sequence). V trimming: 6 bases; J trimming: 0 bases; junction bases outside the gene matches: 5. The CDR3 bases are TGTGCCAGCAGCCGGGACAGAAGCTCCTACGAGCAGTACTTC. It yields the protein CASSRDRSSYEQYF.

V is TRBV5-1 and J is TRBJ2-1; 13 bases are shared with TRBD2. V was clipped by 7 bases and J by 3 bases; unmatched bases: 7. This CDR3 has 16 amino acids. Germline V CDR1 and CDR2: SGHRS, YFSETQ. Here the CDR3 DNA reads TGCGCCAGCGAACCGGGACTAGCGGGGAACTACAATGAGCAGTTCTTC. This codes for CASEPGLAGNYNEQFF.

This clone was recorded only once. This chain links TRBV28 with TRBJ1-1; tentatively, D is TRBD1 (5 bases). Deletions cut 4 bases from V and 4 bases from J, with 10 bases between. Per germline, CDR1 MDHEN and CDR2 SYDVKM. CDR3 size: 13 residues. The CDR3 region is CASSSGRRTEAFF. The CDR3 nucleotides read TGTGCCAGCAGTTCGGGACGGCGCACTGAAGCTTTCTTT. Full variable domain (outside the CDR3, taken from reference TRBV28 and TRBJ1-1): DVKVTQSSRYLVKRTGEKVFLECVQDMDHENMFWYRQDPGLGLRLIYFSYDVKMKEKGDIPEGYSVSREKKERFSLILESASTNQTSMYLCASSSGRRTEAFFGQGTRLTVV.

The CDR3 region has the DNA TGCGCCAGCAGCTTGAATTTGTGGGAGACTAGTGGGACCAATGAGCAGTTCTTC. Protein: CASSLNLWETSGTNEQFF. The chain joins TRBV5-1 to TRBJ2-1, with D maybe TRBD2 (6 bases). CDR1 and CDR2 from the germline V gene are SGHRS and YFSETQ. The CDR3 runs to 18 residues. V gave up 1 base and J gave up 6 bases, with 23 bases separating them.